A single T cell receptor (beta chain) is shown here with its context. Its specificity is unknown. Primed by a sample-barcoded 5' primer and a J-beta primer mix, a second PCR proceeded for roughly 6 to 12 cycles. Every cDNA molecule carried a tag from a template-switch adaptor bearing 12 random nucleotides. TCRdb itself ran the 5' RACE reads through MiXCR, one entry per CDR3 protein. The data show about 1,500,000 distinct CDR3 sequences, approximately 30% seen once. This sample stems from a study of blood T cells in healthy people across ages. Study observations and caveats: Estimated diversity, derived from one million T cells, was regarded as an underestimate. The study found more naive CD4+ cells and higher diversity in long-lived than aged donors.

The CDR3 loop spans 15 amino acids. The V and J ends lost 2 bases and 4 bases respectively, with 15 bases between them. The germline gives CDR1 DFQATT, CDR2 SNEGSKA (reference sequence). This sequence was found in a woman in her twenties or thirties in good health. Material: blood. V and J are TRBV20-1 and TRBJ2-1; D could derive from TRBD1 or TRBD2 (6 bases each). CDR3 coding DNA: TGCAGTGCTAGACCCCTGGGGGGCCGATACAATGAGCAGTTCTTC. This gives the protein CSARPLGGRYNEQFF.